The 29 T cell receptor beta chains below all came from one sample that was sequenced in a study of blood T cell repertoires in COVID-19. Using immunoSEQ multiplex PCR, the repertoire was profiled, and TCRdb retains in-frame clones only, with some absent. The table records just over 60,000 clones, roughly four fifths of them present only once. The sample was peripheral blood. The receptors come from a man in his 60s with acute or convalescent COVID-19.

The V call is TRBV5-1, the J call TRBJ2-6; 7 bases are a match to TRBD1. CDR1 and CDR2 (germline): SGHRS, YFSETQ. CDR3 length: 15 amino acids. With V trimmed by 4 bases and J by 2 bases, 3 bases remained unmatched. CDR3 sequence reads: CASSDGTAGANVLTF. The CDR3 region has the DNA TGCGCCAGCAGCGATGGGACAGCTGGGGCCAACGTCCTGACTTTC.

The chain is built from TRBV5-1 and TRBJ1-4; possible D gene TRBD1, 6 bases. The CDR3 extends over 16 amino acids. From germline, CDR1 is SGHRS and CDR2 YFSETQ. Trimming pared 4 bases from V and 4 bases from J, leaving 17 bases between. DNA for the CDR3: TGCGCCAGCAGCGATGGCAGGGGCCAGTTTAATGAAAAACTGTTTTTT. Translating gives CASSDGRGQFNEKLFF.

This clone was recorded a few times. The V call is TRBV10-1, the J call TRBJ1-2, with D possibly matching TRBD1 (5 bases). In germline, CDR1 is WNHNN, CDR2 SYGVQD (reference sequence). The CDR3 consists of 13 residues. The germline V and J ends were trimmed by 2 bases and 4 bases, with 8 bases remaining between them. The CDR3 nucleotides are TGCGCCAGCAGTGAGAGCGGGGGCTATGGCTACACCTTC. Translating gives CASSESGGYGYTF.

V and J are TRBV4-2 and TRBJ2-7; 9 bases map to TRBD2. CDR3 length: 15 residues. From germline, CDR1 is LGHNA and CDR2 YNFKEQ. Losses at the gene ends were 4 bases for V and 4 bases for J; bases not matched to a gene: 8. Written as DNA, the CDR3 is TGTGCCAGCAGCCGATTGACTAGCGGACAGTACGAGCAGTACTTC. Its protein is CASSRLTSGQYEQYF.

The chain combines TRBV24-1 with TRBJ2-3; D might be TRBD2 (5 bases). The V gene lost 0 bases and the J gene lost 5 bases, with 8 bases spanning the gap. The length of the CDR3 is 14 residues. Germline CDR1 KGHDR, CDR2 SFDVKD. CDR3 nucleotide sequence: TGTGCCACCAGTGATTTGCTTGGAGGAGATACGCAGTATTTT. Translation: CATSDLLGGDTQYF.

V usage is TRBV6-5 and J usage is TRBJ2-2; D gene ambiguous. The germline gives CDR1 MNHEY, CDR2 SVGAGI. This CDR3 spans 12 amino acids. V was pared by 0 bases and J by 8 bases, with 4 bases between. CDR3 sequence: CASSYSRGELFF. DNA for the CDR3: TGTGCCAGCAGTTACTCGAGGGGGGAGCTGTTTTTT.

The rearrangement uses TRBV29-1 and TRBJ2-7; D unclear. The germline V and J ends were trimmed by 0 bases and 1 base, with 16 bases remaining between them. The CDR3 runs 16 residues. Germline CDR1 and CDR2: SQVTM and ANQGSEA. In DNA, the CDR3 is TGCAGCGTTGAAGACCCCAGAACATTTCCTTCCTACGAGCAGTACTTC. It is translated as CSVEDPRTFPSYEQYF.

This chain connects TRBV2 to TRBJ1-6; possible D gene TRBD1, 5 bases. V was cut by 8 bases and J by 8 bases, with 16 bases left in between. The CDR3 is 14 amino acids. From germline, CDR1 is SNHLY and CDR2 FYNNEI. CDR3 nucleotides: TGTGCCAGCGGGATGTCCAGGGTGGATTCACCCCTCCACTTT. The encoded protein is CASGMSRVDSPLHF.

The gene calls are TRBV6-4 and TRBJ2-1, with D unresolved. This CDR3 contains 13 residues. Trimming stripped 5 bases from V and 4 bases from J, with 9 bases between. Germline CDR1 and CDR2: MRHNA and SNTAGT. The CDR3 reads CASSRDWYNEQFF. The CDR3 DNA is TGTGCCAGCAGTAGAGACTGGTACAATGAGCAGTTCTTC.

The genes are TRBV4-1 and TRBJ2-7, with 8 bases that match TRBD1. The CDR3 totals 15 residues. Trimming cost V 4 bases and J 3 bases; bases outside gene matches: 8. CDR1 and CDR2 (germline): MGHRA, YSYEKL. CDR3 sequence: CASSRGTGLDYEQYF. CDR3 bases: TGCGCCAGCAGCCGGGGGACAGGTTTGGACTACGAGCAGTACTTC.

This chain uses TRBV4-1 with TRBJ2-7; 11 bases align to TRBD1. This CDR3 region has 14 residues. Germline lookup yields CDR1 MGHRA and CDR2 YSYEKL. The J segment lost 6 bases and the V segment lost 2 bases, leaving 3 bases of the junction unmatched. The CDR3 DNA reads TGCGCCAGCAGCCAAAGGACAGGGGGCTTCGAGCAGTACTTC. This sequence encodes CASSQRTGGFEQYF.

The rearrangement uses TRBV7-2 and TRBJ2-7; 9 bases line up with TRBD1. From germline, CDR1 is SGHTA and CDR2 FQGNSA. The CDR3 runs to 15 residues. V shed 0 bases and J 5 bases; nucleotides not matched to a gene: 5. CDR3 region: CASSLAGTGRHEQYF. CDR3 nucleotides: TGTGCCAGCAGCTTAGCAGGGACAGGGCGACACGAGCAGTACTTC.

The chain couples TRBV30 to TRBJ1-5, with TRBD1 matching 8 bases. Germline V gene sequence: CDR1 GTSNPN, CDR2 SVGIG (reference sequence). J was trimmed by 0 bases and V by 0 bases; bases with no gene match: 10. There are 18 residues in the CDR3. The CDR3 sequence: CAWSVGQGGVYSNQPQHF. The CDR3 nucleotides read TGTGCCTGGAGTGTCGGACAGGGAGGTGTGTATAGCAATCAGCCCCAGCATTTT.

The rearrangement joins TRBV30 to TRBJ1-1; D is undetermined. V was clipped by 3 bases and J by 7 bases, with 9 bases between them. CDR1 is GTSNPN and CDR2 is SVGIG in the germline V gene (reference sequence). The CDR3 covers 11 residues. The CDR3 bases are TGTGCCTGGAGGCCGGGATTTGAAGCTTTCTTT. Translated, it gives CAWRPGFEAFF.

In its sample, this clone was seen once. The CDR3 region is CASSDKAGGSTDTQYF. CDR3 DNA sequence: TGTGCCAGCAGTGACAAGGCGGGAGGAAGCACAGATACGCAGTATTTT. The chain has TRBV6-4 and TRBJ2-3; TRBD2 agrees at 8 bases. Looked up from germline, CDR1 is MRHNA and CDR2 is SNTAGT. The CDR3 consists of 16 residues. The V and J ends lost 2 bases and 0 bases, in that order; junction bases with no gene match: 4.

The chain couples TRBV24-1 to TRBJ2-5, with D hard to call. Looked up from germline, CDR1 is KGHDR and CDR2 is SFDVKD. V was pared by 5 bases and J by 0 bases, with 9 bases between. The CDR3 covers 14 residues. DNA of the CDR3: TGTGCCACCAGTGTTGGGCCGTACCAAGAGACCCAGTACTTC. Translated, it gives CATSVGPYQETQYF.

V gene TRBV27 combines with J gene TRBJ2-3, with 9 bases matching TRBD2. This CDR3 contains 16 residues. V lost 5 bases to trimming and J lost 5 bases; unmatched junction nucleotides: 11. The germline CDR1 and CDR2 sequences are MNHEY and SMNVEV (reference sequence). The CDR3 protein is CASSLIAGEFLDTQYF. The DNA of the CDR3 is TGTGCCAGCAGTCTCATAGCGGGAGAGTTTTTAGATACGCAGTATTTT.

The chain links TRBV30 to TRBJ1-2, with D possibly matching TRBD1 (5 bases). The germline gives CDR1 GTSNPN, CDR2 SVGIG (reference sequence). This CDR3 is built from 15 residues. V gave up 1 base and J gave up 3 bases, with 15 bases separating them. DNA of the CDR3: TGTGCCTGGAGTGGGGATTCAGCGACAGACTATGGCTACACCTTC. It is translated as CAWSGDSATDYGYTF.

This chain uses TRBV10-2 with TRBJ2-1; D perhaps matches TRBD1 (5 bases). Germline values: CDR1 WSHSY, CDR2 SAAADI. There are 14 residues in the CDR3. V was clipped by 7 bases and J by 1 base, with 11 bases between them. CDR3 sequence (DNA): TGCGCCAGCAAGATTGGGGCTTCCTACAATGAGCAGTTCTTC. Its protein is CASKIGASYNEQFF.

Only a few counts were recorded for this clone. V and J are TRBV14 and TRBJ2-7; TRBD2 aligns across 7 bases. The germline V gene has CDR1 SGHDN and CDR2 FVKESK. V lost 1 base, J lost 4 bases, and 7 bases stayed unmatched. The CDR3 spans 15 residues. The CDR3 reads CASSQVAGVYYEQYF. In DNA, the CDR3 is TGTGCCAGCAGCCAAGTGGCGGGAGTGTATTACGAGCAGTACTTC.

The chain couples TRBV28 to TRBJ2-4, with D maybe TRBD1 (5 bases). The germline gives CDR1 MDHEN, CDR2 SYDVKM. The ends were cut back, 3 bases at V and 16 bases at J, with 16 bases in the middle. The CDR3 sequence is 12 residues long. CDR3 in amino acids: CASSLPRDGVYF. The CDR3 DNA follows: TGTGCCAGCAGTTTGCCCAGGGATGGGGTATACTTC.

This clone is a singleton in its sample. Here the CDR3 reads CATSRDLGLAGGWEQYF. As DNA, the CDR3 is TGTGCCACCAGCAGAGATTTAGGGCTAGCGGGAGGTTGGGAGCAGTACTTC. J is TRBJ2-7 and V is TRBV15; 11 bases match TRBD2. The V segment lost 0 bases and the J segment 7 bases; nucleotides outside the gene matches: 11. The CDR3 covers 17 residues. CDR1 LNHNV and CDR2 YYDKDF come from the germline V gene (reference sequence).

This clone occurred once. The V gene is TRBV7-6, the J gene TRBJ1-1; maybe TRBD1 (5 bases). V dropped 0 bases and J dropped 5 bases, with 10 bases sitting between them. Germline V lookup: CDR1 SGHVS, CDR2 FNYEAQ. This CDR3 spans 14 amino acids. The CDR3 protein is CASSLAGGWTEAFF. Written as DNA, the CDR3 is TGTGCCAGCAGCTTAGCGGGGGGTTGGACTGAAGCTTTCTTT.

Comment on this clone: Other nucleotide sequences from this sample produce the same CDR3. The J gene is TRBJ1-1, the V gene TRBV27; no clear D. Trimming removed 1 base at V and 5 bases at J, with 8 bases between. CDR1 and CDR2 from the germline V gene are MNHEY and SMNVEV (reference sequence). The CDR3 loop spans 13 amino acids. DNA for the CDR3: TGTGCCAGCAGTTTATTCCGGGGAACTGAAGCTTTCTTT. Its translation is CASSLFRGTEAFF.

This chain joins TRBV11-2 and TRBJ1-1; D is ambiguous. CDR1 is SGHAT, CDR2 FQNNGV, per germline. The ends were cut back, 1 base at V and 11 bases at J, with 14 bases in the middle. This CDR3 region has 13 residues. In DNA, the CDR3 is TGTGCCAGCAGCTTAGGGGTCCAGGTTGCGGCTTTCTTT. It codes for CASSLGVQVAAFF.

The gene calls are TRBV30 and TRBJ1-6; D is possibly TRBD1 (5 bases). V lost 2 bases and J 0 bases, leaving 17 bases between the germline ends. This CDR3 has 18 residues. Germline-derived CDR1 and CDR2 are GTSNPN and SVGIG (reference sequence). DNA of the CDR3: TGTGCCTGGAGTCCCGGGACTTCTAGGAGCTCCTATAATTCACCCCTCCACTTT. Encoded protein: CAWSPGTSRSSYNSPLHF. Full variable domain (remainder filled in from reference TRBV30 and TRBJ1-6): SQTIHQWPATLVQPVGSPLSLECTVEGTSNPNLYWYRQAAGRGLQLLFYSVGIGQISSEVPQNLSASRPQDRQFILSSKKLLLSDSGFYLCAWSPGTSRSSYNSPLHFGNGTRLTVT.

This clone has only a few counts. V gene TRBV19 combines with J gene TRBJ1-3; D might be TRBD1 (5 bases). Germline CDR1 reads LNHDA; CDR2 reads SQIVND (reference sequence). The CDR3 runs to 14 residues. V lost 7 bases and J 0 bases, leaving 10 bases between the germline ends. The CDR3 DNA follows: TGTGCCAGTAAATGGAGGGGCTCTGGAAACACCATATATTTT. Translated, it gives CASKWRGSGNTIYF. Filled out from reference TRBV19 and TRBJ1-3, the complete variable domain reads DGGITQSPKYLFRKEGQNVTLSCEQNLNHDAMYWYRQDPGQGLRLIYYSQIVNDFQKGDIAEGYSVSREKKESFPLTVTSAQKNPTAFYLCASKWRGSGNTIYFGEGSWLTVV.

The chain uses TRBV6-5 and TRBJ2-1; TRBD2 agrees at 16 bases. Germline V lookup: CDR1 MNHEY, CDR2 SVGAGI. The CDR3 spans 14 residues. Trimming at V came to 9 bases and at J to 9 bases, leaving 5 bases not matched to a gene. The CDR3, as DNA: TGTGCCAGTACGGGACTAGCGGGAGGGTCTGAGCAGTTCTTC. It translates to CASTGLAGGSEQFF.

This chain joins TRBV6-5 and TRBJ2-3, with 13 bases fitting TRBD2. The length of the CDR3 is 15 residues. Germline-derived CDR1 and CDR2 are MNHEY and SVGAGI. Trimming removed 6 bases from V and 4 bases from J; junction bases left unmatched: 4. CDR3 sequence reads: CASSRTSGSADTQYF. CDR3 nucleotides: TGTGCCAGCAGCCGGACTAGCGGGAGCGCAGATACGCAGTATTTT.